The 13 T cell receptor beta chains reported below all come from one sample, sequenced in a study of blood T cell repertoires in COVID-19. Repertoires were generated with immunoSEQ multiplex PCR, while TCRdb's copy carries only in-frame clones and drops some. The sample includes some 370,000 clones, 89% of them seen just once. Material for sequencing was peripheral blood. The receptors shown here come from a middle-aged man with acute or convalescent COVID-19.

V usage is TRBV27 and J usage is TRBJ1-1, with 11 bases aligning to TRBD1. Germline V gene lookup returns CDR1 MNHEY and CDR2 SMNVEV (reference sequence). The CDR3 consists of 17 residues. The J segment lost 3 bases and the V segment lost 5 bases, leaving 11 bases of the junction unmatched. The CDR3 coding sequence is TGTGCCAGCAGTCCGTCTCCGGGACAGGGGGAGGACACTGAAGCTTTCTTT. Its translation is CASSPSPGQGEDTEAFF.

CDR3 DNA: TGTGCCAGTCACCCCCCCGGACAGGGGATTTTATCTGGAAACACCATATATTTT. Its translation is CASHPPGQGILSGNTIYF. This rearrangement joins TRBV19 to TRBJ1-3, with TRBD1 identical over 9 bases. Germline assignment: CDR1 LNHDA and CDR2 SQIVND (reference sequence). J lost 1 base, V lost 8 bases, and 15 bases had no gene match. The CDR3 runs to 18 residues.

The V and J genes are TRBV5-5 and TRBJ2-4; possible D gene TRBD2, 5 bases. V was clipped by 2 bases and J by 3 bases, with 12 bases between them. The CDR3 runs to 15 residues. The V gene's germline CDR1 is SGHKS and CDR2 YYEKEE (reference sequence). DNA of the CDR3: TGTGCCAGCAGCTTCCCGGGATACCGCAAAAACATTCAGTACTTC. Amino acid sequence: CASSFPGYRKNIQYF.

CDR3 bases: TGTGCCAGCTCACCAGGCAGGTCTAGCAATCAGCCCCAGCATTTT. The encoded protein is CASSPGRSSNQPQHF. J is TRBJ1-5 and V is TRBV18; D is ambiguous. Per the germline V gene, CDR1 is KGHSH and CDR2 is LQKENI. The CDR3 length is 15 residues. V was cut by 2 bases and J by 0 bases, with 8 bases left in between.

Only a few counts were recorded for this clone. The genes are TRBV6-2 or TRBV6-3 and TRBJ1-1, with 7 bases identical to TRBD1. V shed 5 bases, J shed 4 bases, and the junction held 10 bases outside the gene matches. CDR1 MNHEY and CDR2 SVGEGT come from the germline V gene. The CDR3 covers 15 residues. The CDR3 is CASSKGQILITEAFF. CDR3 coding DNA: TGTGCCAGCAGTAAGGGACAGATTCTTATCACTGAAGCTTTCTTT.

V usage is TRBV19 and J usage is TRBJ2-2; 11 positions agree with TRBD2. Germline lookup yields CDR1 LNHDA and CDR2 SQIVND (reference sequence). The CDR3 length is 16 residues. The V and J ends lost 4 bases and 5 bases, in that order; junction bases with no gene match: 6. The CDR3 DNA reads TGTGCCAGTAGTAAAAGGCTAGCGGGAGGAACCGGGGAGCTGTTTTTT. It translates to CASSKRLAGGTGELFF.

This clone was seen a few times. V gene TRBV7-9 combines with J gene TRBJ1-6, with D hard to call. The germline V gene encodes CDR1 SEHNR and CDR2 FQNEAQ (reference sequence). There are 14 residues in the CDR3. V was cut by 3 bases and J by 0 bases, with 3 bases left in between. CDR3 coding DNA: TGTGCCAGCAGCTTTAGCTCCTATAATTCACCCCTCCACTTT. Translation gives CASSFSSYNSPLHF.

The rearrangement joins TRBV7-9 to TRBJ2-5; perhaps TRBD1 as D (6 bases). Germline V gene lookup returns CDR1 SEHNR and CDR2 FQNEAQ (reference sequence). Deletions cut 7 bases from V and 3 bases from J, with 12 bases between. This CDR3 has 13 residues. CDR3 amino acids: CASTPAGEETQYF. In DNA, the CDR3 is TGTGCCAGCACCCCGGCAGGGGAAGAGACCCAGTACTTC.

V usage is TRBV11-3 and J usage is TRBJ2-1, with TRBD2 identical over 11 bases. The V gene's germline CDR1 is SGHNT and CDR2 YENEEA. V lost 5 bases and J lost 13; bases outside the gene matches: 10. This CDR3 comprises 14 residues. CDR3 protein: CASSHTSGRNRQFF. DNA of the CDR3: TGTGCCAGCAGCCATACTAGCGGGAGAAATAGACAGTTCTTC.

This clone was recorded only once. The chain uses TRBV28 and TRBJ1-2; perhaps TRBD1 as D (6 bases). Trimming removed 8 bases at V and 5 bases at J, with 12 bases between. The CDR3 consists of 12 residues. Per germline, CDR1 MDHEN and CDR2 SYDVKM. CDR3 bases: TGTGCCAGCCAACAGGGTTCTTATGGCTACACCTTC. Its translation: CASQQGSYGYTF.

The rearrangement links TRBV7-3 to TRBJ2-3; D call uncertain. Germline CDR1 SGHTA, CDR2 FQGTGA. The CDR3 length is 13 residues. V was cut by 5 bases and J by 1 base, with 7 bases left in between. CDR3 bases: TGTGCCAGCAGCCGCTATGGCACAGATACGCAGTATTTT. Translation gives CASSRYGTDTQYF.

The chain couples TRBV13 to TRBJ2-7; 10 bases fit TRBD1. CDR3 length equals 16 residues. V shed 4 bases and J 2 bases; nucleotides not matched to a gene: 8. Germline values: CDR1 PRHDT, CDR2 FYEKMQ (reference sequence). The CDR3 loop is CASSSNWDRGPYEQYF. CDR3 nucleotides: TGTGCCAGCAGCTCTAATTGGGACAGGGGACCCTACGAGCAGTACTTC.

This clone was counted once. CDR3 loop: CASSLDMNTEAFF. Written as DNA, the CDR3 is TGCGCCAGCAGCTTGGATATGAACACTGAAGCTTTCTTT. V gene TRBV5-1 combines with J gene TRBJ1-1, with unresolved D. The ends were cut back, 0 bases at V and 0 bases at J, with 3 bases in the middle. This CDR3 spans 13 amino acids. CDR1 is SGHRS and CDR2 is YFSETQ in the germline V gene.